The 15 T cell receptor beta chains in this list originate from one sample, sequenced in a study of T-cell reconstitution after alpha-beta-depleted transplantation in children. Library preparation (for TCRbeta) was performed with unique molecular identifiers. MiXCR, run by TCRdb on the PCR reads, gives a single entry per CDR3 protein. The profile shows 500,000 to 600,000 distinct CDR3 sequences, approximately 20% of them singletons. The sequencing used PBMCs from the stem cell graft donor, collected from the stem cell graft. The receptors come from a human donor who donated a stem cell graft to a child with acute lymphoblastic leukemia.

This chain joins TRBV18 and TRBJ2-1; 9 nucleotides agree with TRBD1. Germline loops: CDR1 KGHSH, CDR2 LQKENI. There are 15 residues in the CDR3. The trim removed 3 bases at V and 8 bases at J, leaving 8 bases unmatched. CDR3 sequence reads: CASSPSGTGMDEQFF. The CDR3 DNA is TGTGCCAGCTCACCTTCCGGGACAGGGATGGATGAGCAGTTCTTC.

The DNA of the CDR3 is TGTGCCACCAGTGATACCATGGGCGGAGCCAATGAGCAGTTCTTC. This codes for CATSDTMGGANEQFF. The chain links TRBV24-1 to TRBJ2-1; D not resolved. Trimming took 3 bases from V and 6 from J, leaving 14 bases between them. The CDR3 has 15 amino acids. CDR1 is KGHDR and CDR2 is SFDVKD in the germline V gene.

The rearrangement joins TRBV5-1 to TRBJ2-1; D is ambiguous. The germline V gene has CDR1 SGHRS and CDR2 YFSETQ. The CDR3 is 13 residues long. V was pared by 2 bases and J by 5 bases, with 8 bases between. CDR3 nucleotides: TGCGCCAGCAGCTTTGAGGCCCACAATGAGCAGTTCTTC. Encoded protein: CASSFEAHNEQFF.

V is TRBV5-1 and J is TRBJ2-7; TRBD1 matches 9 bases. This CDR3 comprises 16 residues. The junction had 7 bases not matched to a gene; V was cut back by 1 base and J by 2 bases. Germline loops: CDR1 SGHRS, CDR2 YFSETQ. The CDR3 region is CASSLRGTGTTYEQYF. In DNA form, the CDR3 reads TGCGCCAGCAGCTTGCGTGGGACAGGGACCACCTACGAGCAGTACTTC.

The J gene is TRBJ1-2, the V gene TRBV5-5; D gene ambiguous. V was cut by 4 bases and J by 0 bases, with 16 bases left in between. In germline, CDR1 is SGHKS, CDR2 YYEKEE (reference sequence). The CDR3 is 16 amino acids. CDR3 residues: CASSELPEGANYGYTF. The CDR3 nucleotides read TGTGCCAGCAGCGAACTTCCTGAGGGAGCTAACTATGGCTACACCTTC.

The J gene is TRBJ1-1, the V gene TRBV7-9; 8 bases agree with TRBD1. Germline V gene data show CDR1 as SEHNR and CDR2 as FQNEAQ (reference sequence). Trimming at V came to 3 bases and at J to 4 bases, leaving 13 bases not matched to a gene. This CDR3 spans 17 amino acids. In nucleotides, the CDR3 is TGTGCCAGCAGCTTGTTGGCAGGGGGCCTTCGGGGCACTGAAGCTTTCTTT. This sequence encodes CASSLLAGGLRGTEAFF.

This rearrangement joins TRBV5-1 to TRBJ1-6; 8 nucleotides agree with TRBD1. There are 14 residues in the CDR3. V trimming: 3 bases; J trimming: 13 bases; junction bases outside the gene matches: 9. CDR1 and CDR2 from the germline V gene are SGHRS and YFSETQ. The CDR3, as DNA: TGCGCCAGCAGCTACGGACAGGGAAGCGCGCCCCTCCACTTT. Its translation is CASSYGQGSAPLHF.

This clonotype was counted a few times. The chain has TRBV27 and TRBJ2-2; 13 bases fit TRBD2. V was clipped by 7 bases and J by 6 bases; unmatched bases: 2. The CDR3 runs 14 residues. Germline V gene sequence: CDR1 MNHEY, CDR2 SMNVEV (reference sequence). DNA for the CDR3: TGTGCCAGCATCGGACTAGCGGGAGCCGGGGAGCTGTTTTTT. Translated: CASIGLAGAGELFF.

The chain has TRBV12-3 or TRBV12-4 and TRBJ1-1, with TRBD1 as a possible D gene (5 bases). The CDR3 runs to 13 residues. V was pared by 6 bases and J by 7 bases, with 15 bases between. The CDR3 loop reads CASRPTGGLEAFF. The CDR3 DNA is TGTGCCAGCAGGCCAACAGGAGGGCTTGAAGCTTTCTTT.

The chain is built from TRBV11-2 and TRBJ2-7; unclear D gene. The germline gives CDR1 SGHAT, CDR2 FQNNGV. V lost 3 bases and J lost 3, with 9 bases in between. The CDR3 runs 13 residues. Here the CDR3 reads CASSLAAYYEQYF. In DNA, the CDR3 is TGTGCCAGCAGCTTGGCCGCCTACTACGAGCAGTACTTC. The variable domain in full, completed from reference TRBV11-2 and TRBJ2-7, reads EAGVAQSPRYKIIEKRQSVAFWCNPISGHATLYWYQQILGQGPKLLIQFQNNGVVDDSQLPKDRFSAERLKGVDSTLKIQPAKLEDSAVYLCASSLAAYYEQYFGPGTRLTVT.

The V call is TRBV4-1, the J call TRBJ1-3; TRBD1 matches 8 bases. The germline V gene has CDR1 MGHRA and CDR2 YSYEKL. The V gene end was trimmed by 3 bases and the J gene end by 3 bases; junction bases not matched to a gene: 4. The CDR3 runs to 15 residues. The CDR3 here is CASSQDRDGGNTIYF. Written as DNA, the CDR3 is TGCGCCAGCAGCCAGGACAGGGACGGTGGAAACACCATATATTTT.

The chain couples TRBV20-1 to TRBJ2-4; 8 bases map to TRBD2. Per the germline V gene, CDR1 is DFQATT and CDR2 is SNEGSKA (reference sequence). V shed 7 bases, J shed 0 bases, and the junction held 11 bases outside the gene matches. CDR3 length: 16 residues. This CDR3 is CSGGLAGDQAKNIQYF. The CDR3, as DNA: TGCAGTGGCGGGCTAGCGGGCGATCAAGCCAAAAACATTCAGTACTTC.

The genes are TRBV12-3 or TRBV12-4 and TRBJ2-3; 8 bases agree with TRBD2. This CDR3 contains 15 residues. V lost 3 bases to trimming and J lost 0 bases; unmatched junction nucleotides: 2. CDR3 nucleotide sequence: TGTGCCAGCAGTTTTAGCGGGGACAGCACAGATACGCAGTATTTT. It encodes CASSFSGDSTDTQYF.

This chain connects TRBV20-1 to TRBJ2-7, with TRBD2 matching over 8 bases. Germline CDR1 and CDR2: DFQATT and SNEGSKA (reference sequence). The CDR3 consists of 17 residues. The V segment lost 3 bases and the J segment 3 bases; nucleotides outside the gene matches: 16. The CDR3 is CSASPAGEAYRVYEQYF. CDR3 DNA: TGCAGTGCTAGTCCAGCGGGAGAGGCTTATAGGGTCTACGAGCAGTACTTC.

This clonotype was counted between two and nine times. The V call is TRBV9, the J call TRBJ1-5; TRBD1 matches at 8 bases. The germline gives CDR1 SGDLS, CDR2 YYNGEE. CDR3 size: 16 residues. After removal of 4 bases from V and 0 bases from J, the junction contained 6 bases not matched to a gene. This CDR3 reads CASSPDRGNSNQPQHF. In DNA, the CDR3 is TGTGCCAGCAGCCCCGACAGGGGCAATAGCAATCAGCCCCAGCATTTT.